The entry below describes one T cell receptor (beta chain). This receptor's antigen is unknown. Base qualities are not at hand, and no much larger clone is one base apart. Another Seattle source contributed samples from volunteer blood donors who had recovered from COVID-19. The collaborating institutions used their own protocols to collect whole blood in K2EDTA tubes. For TCRbeta analysis, collaborator samples were shipped as frozen whole blood, as isolated PBMCs, or as DNA extracted from either sample type. The immunoSEQ Assay, a bias-controlled multiplex PCR, was used to amplify TCRbeta CDR3 regions from genomic DNA. Under the source paper's analysis protocol: The number of nucleated cells in each sample was estimated from the amplification of reference gene primers within the assay. To quantify the absolute abundance of each unique TCRbeta CDR3 rearrangement, sequence reads were collapsed and filtered. For each sample, productive Simpson clonality was calculated as the square root of Simpson's diversity index over productive rearrangements. Sourced from immuneACCESS, this table was stored by TCRdb with only in-frame sequences that have V and J called. A share of the clones is absent; for the studies checked, an unresolved V gene accounts for under half, and the remainder has no known explanation. V, J and clone size are those of that table, while D and trimming were read from the DNA. For this sample there are roughly 260,000 clones; around 90% appear just once. Jointly, the top ten make up 2% to 2.5% of the sample.

There are 17 amino acids in the CDR3, from cysteine to phenylalanine inclusive. CDR3 DNA is the only sequence kept; it has 51 bases, read in frame from the first base. The CDR1 and CDR2 encoded by the germline V gene are MGHRA and YSYEKL. At the junction V is shortened by 4 bases and J by 4 bases; bases outside the gene matches: 15. The data originate from a study of blood T cell repertoires in COVID-19 (dated by TCRdb to 2018 to 2021). Context from the whole study: Collaborator samples came from the United States, Italy and Spain and covered acute and convalescent phases of COVID-19. The material from the prospective study consisted of cDNA or gDNA derived from T cells, B-cell-depleted T cells, or PBMCs. Subjects who had been exposed to COVID-19, were actively infected with it, or had recovered from it provided the deeply sampled blood TCRbeta repertoires that made up the dataset. A freely available public database, intended as a resource for researchers studying the immune response to SARS-CoV-2, is where the repertoires were released. The samples were drawn from the first 160 participants of the ongoing ImmuneRACE study and from about 1,200 subjects provided by 6 global collaborators. The sample metadata nearly always contained a de-identified subject ID, COVID-19 status, age in years and sex. HLA class I and class II types, where available, came from metadata supplied by the sample provider rather than from assay-based typing.

The study at large found these results: How much clinical and demographic metadata was included differed by source and by participant, and the metadata was provided uncurated.

The V gene is TRBV4-1 and the J gene is TRBJ1-1, with 7 central nucleotides matching TRBD1. This TCR was recovered from a woman in her forties or fifties who had recovered from COVID-19. Source material: peripheral blood. The nucleotide sequence is given as TGCGCCAGCAGCCCCGACCATACAGGGGCTGTGGGCACTGAAGCTTTCTTT. Translated, it gives CASSPDHTGAVGTEAFF.